This TCR beta chain is from a study of cytomegalovirus exposure and HLA in healthy donors listed by TCRdb under 2017. In terms of the full investigation: According to a later analysis, the roughly 130 validation repertoires were produced on the same platform as the 700 or so repertoires of the first cohort. The study aimed to test whether signatures of past pathogen exposure could be identified by cataloging public T cell receptors. A separate validation cohort of roughly 110 different subjects was used in addition to the roughly 620-subject first cohort. The study combined high-throughput TCR immunosequencing, statistical association of individual TCRs with disease status, and machine learning to predict cytomegalovirus infection status. The research as a whole found: A later analysis found that TCRs clustered in the first cohort also tended to co-occur in the 130 or so validation repertoires, with 90% to 95% of cluster scores above 0. In the study, around 160 TCR beta chains were listed as associated with cytomegalovirus. The validation cohort had no HLA typing available for a later analysis, so co-occurrence within that cohort was assessed over all 120 or so repertoires. The authors suggested that the approach could potentially be extended to other disease states and immunological phenotypes. While some public TCRs were present in many individuals, most TCR sequences turned up only very rarely across donors. Three of the identified cytomegalovirus-associated TCR beta chains were confirmed in vitro to be specific for cytomegalovirus antigens. The classifier was reported to diagnose cytomegalovirus status with high specificity and sensitivity in both the original and validation cohorts.

Receptors were amplified or captured by the immunoSEQ multiplex PCR assay. The original pipeline was this. A statistical classification framework was built for diagnosing cytomegalovirus status from the catalog of TCR beta chain sequences. TCRdb provides this immuneACCESS table in a form limited to in-frame rearrangements. Some clones are lacking; in checked studies, under half of them reflect an unresolved V gene, and why the rest are absent is not known. The V and J calls and clone size are taken from that table; D and trimming were inferred from the DNA. The sample table lists some 120,000 clones, 88% of them with a count of one. The ten largest make up around 1.5% of the sample. The donors belonged to the validation cohort of around 130 subjects, which was separate from the roughly 700-subject first cohort. A remark on this clone: The clone's antigen remains unknown. No qualities accompany the bases; no much larger clone lies one base away.

Sequencing input: PBMCs. The TCR originated in a man between 25 and 39 years old in good health and CMV-seronegative.

The DNA is as follows: TGTGCCAGCAGCGTATCGGGACAGGGGAACACTGAAGCTTTCTTT. It translates as CASSVSGQGNTEAFF. The rearrangement combines TRBV9 with TRBJ1-1; TRBD1 matches 9 bases in the middle. The germline V gene provides CDR1 SGDLS and CDR2 YYNGEE. The germline V end is reduced by 1 base and the J end by 1 base; junction bases left unmatched: 2. The CDR3 runs 15 amino acids, cysteine and phenylalanine included. Just CDR3 DNA is preserved here, 45 bases in frame from base 1.